The 27 T cell receptor beta chains given below trace back to one sample, sequenced in a study of shared clonotypes between healthy human individuals. Assay used: immunoSEQ multiplex PCR; TCRdb lists only in-frame clones, some missing. The repertoire holds 600,000 to 700,000 clones, with about three quarters as singletons. Specimen: memory CD4+ T cells sorted from blood. Subset noted: CD45RA-negative fraction. These receptors all come from a woman in her twenties or thirties in good health.

The chain carries TRBV7-2 and TRBJ2-1; no firm D call. Trimming stripped 5 bases from V and 6 bases from J, with 17 bases between. Germline lookup yields CDR1 SGHTA and CDR2 FQGNSA. The CDR3 sequence is 15 residues long. In DNA form, the CDR3 reads TGTGCCAGCAGCACCGGACCCCGAACGGGCAATGAGCAGTTCTTC. Its translation is CASSTGPRTGNEQFF.

V usage is TRBV11-2 and J usage is TRBJ2-5; 7 bases are shared with TRBD2. Per germline, CDR1 SGHAT and CDR2 FQNNGV. The CDR3 runs to 14 residues. J was trimmed by 3 bases and V by 7 bases; bases with no gene match: 8. CDR3 sequence reads: CASTKVREEETQYF. In DNA, the CDR3 is TGTGCCAGCACCAAAGTACGGGAGGAAGAGACCCAGTACTTC.

Regarding this clone: The same CDR3 can be traced to other DNA sequences in this sample. This CDR3 is CASSLAGLTEAFF. CDR3 coding DNA: TGTGCCAGCAGCTTAGCGGGACTCACTGAAGCTTTCTTT. The chain combines TRBV7-9 with TRBJ1-1, with TRBD1 as a possible D gene (5 bases). Germline V CDR1 and CDR2: SEHNR, FQNEAQ (reference sequence). CDR3 length equals 13 residues. Between the trimmed V and J ends, which lost 0 bases and 4 bases, there was a span of 6 bases.

The chain carries TRBV5-1 and TRBJ1-1; maybe TRBD1 (5 bases). The CDR3 is 16 amino acids. CDR1 and CDR2 (germline): SGHRS, YFSETQ. V was shortened by 4 bases and J by 3 bases, with 19 bases between the two germline ends. The CDR3 here is CASSRGALVDHTEAFF. The CDR3 DNA is TGCGCCAGCAGCAGAGGGGCGCTGGTTGATCACACTGAAGCTTTCTTT.

This clone was observed a few times. This chain connects TRBV20-1 to TRBJ1-2; a weak D match, TRBD1 (6 bases). The CDR3 spans 11 residues. With 5 bases removed from V and 5 bases from J, the gap between germline ends came to 9 bases. Germline V gene lookup returns CDR1 DFQATT and CDR2 SNEGSKA (reference sequence). The CDR3 is CSAYREYGYTF. DNA of the CDR3: TGCAGTGCTTACAGGGAGTATGGCTACACCTTC.

The sample holds a few counts of this clone. This chain connects TRBV30 to TRBJ2-1; 9 positions match TRBD2. This CDR3 comprises 15 residues. Germline V lookup: CDR1 GTSNPN, CDR2 SVGIG (reference sequence). V lost 1 base to trimming and J lost 5 bases; unmatched junction nucleotides: 6. The CDR3 is CAWSDSGRDNNEQFF. CDR3 DNA sequence: TGTGCCTGGAGTGATAGCGGGAGAGACAACAATGAGCAGTTCTTC.

This clone was seen more than once but under ten times. The genes are TRBV5-5 and TRBJ2-3; D gene uncertain. Trimming removed 6 bases from V and 0 bases from J, with 11 bases in between. The CDR3 is made up of 14 amino acids. Per germline, CDR1 SGHKS and CDR2 YYEKEE (reference sequence). The CDR3 region has the DNA TGTGCCAGCACCTCACTCTCGAGCACAGATACGCAGTATTTT. It codes for CASTSLSSTDTQYF.

To note about this clone: The sample carries other DNA sequences with the same CDR3. V gene TRBV5-1 combines with J gene TRBJ1-3; D call uncertain. V lost 0 bases, J lost 0 bases, and 7 bases lay in between. The CDR3 totals 15 residues. Germline values: CDR1 SGHRS, CDR2 YFSETQ. The CDR3 region is CASSLGGGSGNTIYF. The CDR3 DNA follows: TGCGCCAGCAGCTTGGGGGGAGGCTCTGGAAACACCATATATTTT.

The count of this clone is one. This chain joins TRBV5-3 and TRBJ2-3; D may correspond to TRBD1 or TRBD2 (6 bases each). TRBV5-3 is sorted into the ORF group, with uncertain function. With 4 bases removed from V and 5 bases from J, the gap between germline ends came to 11 bases. The CDR3 totals 13 residues. The CDR3 protein is CARSRRGQDTQYF. The CDR3 region has the DNA TGTGCCAGAAGCCGTCGGGGGCAAGATACGCAGTATTTT.

In DNA form, the CDR3 reads TGTGCCACCTCCAAAGACCAAAGCAATCAGCCCCAGCATTTT. Protein sequence: CATSKDQSNQPQHF. V is TRBV28 and J is TRBJ1-5; no clear D. The CDR3 has 14 residues. V was clipped by 10 bases and J by 1 base, with 14 bases between them. Germline CDR1 reads MDHEN; CDR2 reads SYDVKM. Drawing the rest from reference TRBV28 and TRBJ1-5, the complete variable domain is DVKVTQSSRYLVKRTGEKVFLECVQDMDHENMFWYRQDPGLGLRLIYFSYDVKMKEKGDIPEGYSVSREKKERFSLILESASTNQTSMYLCATSKDQSNQPQHFGDGTRLSIL.

Notes on this clone: Other nucleotide sequences from this sample produce the same CDR3. The gene calls are TRBV10-1 and TRBJ1-5; D uncertain. The V gene lost 0 bases and the J gene lost 4 bases, with 4 bases spanning the gap. The CDR3 contains 13 residues. Germline-derived CDR1 and CDR2 are WNHNN and SYGVQD (reference sequence). The CDR3 bases are TGCGCCAGCAGTGAGTCGTCGAATCAGCCCCAGCATTTT. Its protein product is CASSESSNQPQHF.

The chain is built from TRBV4-1 and TRBJ2-7, with 10 bases that match TRBD2. V lost 0 bases to trimming and J lost 6 bases; unmatched junction nucleotides: 5. The CDR3 loop spans 15 amino acids. Per germline, CDR1 MGHRA and CDR2 YSYEKL. CDR3 loop: CASSQDPSGRREQYF. The CDR3 DNA reads as TGCGCCAGCAGCCAAGACCCTAGCGGGAGACGCGAGCAGTACTTC.

The V call is TRBV15, the J call TRBJ2-7; D is unclear. Germline V gene sequence: CDR1 LNHNV, CDR2 YYDKDF (reference sequence). The CDR3 spans 15 residues. Trimming shortened V by 0 bases and J by 0 bases, and 9 bases separated the two germline ends. The CDR3 is CATSRDRMSSYEQYF. The CDR3 bases are TGTGCCACCAGCAGAGACCGGATGAGCTCCTACGAGCAGTACTTC.

This clone was counted between two and nine times. The V call is TRBV29-1, the J call TRBJ2-1; D is undetermined. From germline, CDR1 is SQVTM and CDR2 ANQGSEA. This CDR3 region has 12 residues. Trimming stripped 0 bases from V and 9 bases from J, with 9 bases between. This CDR3 is CSVEEMVFEQFF. In nucleotides, the CDR3 is TGCAGCGTTGAAGAAATGGTGTTTGAGCAGTTCTTC.

CDR3 sequence reads: CASSPSLAGPGYTEQFF. The CDR3 DNA is TGCGCCAGCAGCCCTTCACTAGCGGGGCCGGGCTATACTGAGCAGTTCTTC. V is TRBV4-1 and J is TRBJ2-1; TRBD2 aligns across 10 bases. This CDR3 has 17 residues. In germline, CDR1 is MGHRA, CDR2 YSYEKL. Losses at the gene ends were 4 bases for V and 9 bases for J; bases not matched to a gene: 15.

This clone was recorded only once. V is TRBV6-1 and J is TRBJ1-2; D call uncertain. Trimming left V 2 bases short and J 2 bases short, with 9 bases between. This CDR3 region has 14 residues. From germline, CDR1 is MNHNS and CDR2 SASEGT. DNA of the CDR3: TGTGCCAGCAGTGAACAGCCCAAAAACTATGGCTACACCTTC. This codes for CASSEQPKNYGYTF.

The J gene is TRBJ1-1, the V gene TRBV2; D is perhaps TRBD1 (6 bases). From germline, CDR1 is SNHLY and CDR2 FYNNEI. V shed 6 bases and J shed 1 base, with 15 bases lying between them. The CDR3 runs 15 residues. The CDR3 reads CASRIGTTRNTEAFF. The CDR3 DNA follows: TGTGCCAGCAGGATTGGGACAACCCGGAACACTGAAGCTTTCTTT.

V gene TRBV28 combines with J gene TRBJ2-5, with 9 nucleotides matching TRBD2. Germline V lookup: CDR1 MDHEN, CDR2 SYDVKM. The CDR3 sequence is 19 residues long. Germline trimming cut 4 bases from V and 5 bases from J; bases unmatched to any gene: 20. This CDR3 is CASSSRRTSATPSRETQYF. CDR3 sequence (DNA): TGTGCCAGCAGTTCTCGAAGGACTAGCGCTACACCGAGTCGGGAGACCCAGTACTTC.

The rearrangement uses TRBV19 and TRBJ2-2; D is unresolved. Germline CDR1 reads LNHDA; CDR2 reads SQIVND (reference sequence). The V gene lost 4 bases and the J gene lost 7 bases, with 13 bases spanning the gap. The CDR3 is 14 amino acids. CDR3 in DNA: TGTGCCAGTAGTAAATGGCCTCAAGGCGGGGAGCTGTTTTTT. Residues: CASSKWPQGGELFF.

V gene TRBV2 combines with J gene TRBJ2-3; possible D gene TRBD2, 5 bases. The CDR3 has 17 amino acids. CDR1 SNHLY and CDR2 FYNNEI come from the germline V gene. Between the trimmed V and J ends, which lost 1 base and 4 bases, there was a span of 18 bases. DNA for the CDR3: TGTGCCAGCAGTGAAGGGAAGGTCGCGGGTTGGGCAGATACGCAGTATTTT. Its protein product is CASSEGKVAGWADTQYF. Full variable domain (remainder filled in from reference TRBV2 and TRBJ2-3): EPEVTQTPSHQVTQMGQEVILRCVPISNHLYFYWYRQILGQKVEFLVSFYNNEISEKSEIFDDQFSVERPDGSNFTLKIRSTKLEDSAMYFCASSEGKVAGWADTQYFGPGTRLTVL.

This clone was counted a few times. The rearrangement uses TRBV5-1 and TRBJ1-3; no clear D. The length of the CDR3 is 14 residues. Trimming left V 3 bases short and J 0 bases short, with 7 bases between. Germline CDR1 SGHRS, CDR2 YFSETQ. CDR3 sequence (DNA): TGCGCCAGCAGCTCCGCCACCTCTGGAAACACCATATATTTT. Its translation: CASSSATSGNTIYF.

The CDR3 here is CATSNRRVGTDTQYF. In DNA, the CDR3 is TGTGCCACCAGCAATAGGCGCGTCGGCACAGATACGCAGTATTTT. The chain is built from TRBV15 and TRBJ2-3, with D uncertain. V was pared by 4 bases and J by 1 base, with 12 bases between. Germline V CDR1 and CDR2: LNHNV, YYDKDF (reference sequence). This CDR3 region has 15 residues. Variable domain in full (rest from reference TRBV15 and TRBJ2-3): DAMVIQNPRYQVTQFGKPVTLSCSQTLNHNVMYWYQQKSSQAPKLLFHYYDKDFNNEADTPDNFQSRRPNTSFCFLDIRSPGLGDTAMYLCATSNRRVGTDTQYFGPGTRLTVL.

As concerns this clone: Other DNA sequences within the sample encode an identical CDR3. The chain joins TRBV19 to TRBJ2-3, with unresolved D. There are 13 residues in the CDR3. V lost 5 bases and J lost 3, with 9 bases in between. Germline V gives CDR1 LNHDA, CDR2 SQIVND (reference sequence). This CDR3 reads CASSVQITDTQYF. The CDR3 region has the DNA TGTGCCAGTAGTGTTCAGATTACAGATACGCAGTATTTT.

The gene calls are TRBV11-2 and TRBJ1-1, with TRBD1 identical over 7 bases. CDR3 length: 14 amino acids. Losses at the gene ends were 2 bases for V and 4 bases for J; bases not matched to a gene: 4. CDR1 is SGHAT and CDR2 is FQNNGV in the germline V gene. CDR3 in amino acids: CASSLRAGGTEAFF. CDR3 DNA: TGTGCCAGCAGCTTAAGAGCAGGGGGCACTGAAGCTTTCTTT.

V gene TRBV6-4 combines with J gene TRBJ2-3, with 10 bases matching TRBD2. J was trimmed by 0 bases and V by 5 bases; bases with no gene match: 5. The germline CDR1 and CDR2 sequences are MRHNA and SNTAGT. CDR3 length equals 16 residues. In DNA form, the CDR3 reads TGTGCCAGCAGTTCCCTAGCGGGAGCTAGCACAGATACGCAGTATTTT. Amino acid sequence: CASSSLAGASTDTQYF.

As concerns this clone: Other DNA sequences from this sample encode an identical CDR3 as well. The chain uses TRBV6-5 and TRBJ1-1; tentatively, D is TRBD1 (5 bases). Germline V gene lookup returns CDR1 MNHEY and CDR2 SVGAGI. The ends were cut back, 0 bases at V and 3 bases at J, with 11 bases in the middle. This CDR3 contains 15 residues. The CDR3 protein is CASSYSRQGHTEAFF. The CDR3 DNA follows: TGTGCCAGCAGTTACTCGAGGCAGGGACACACTGAAGCTTTCTTT.

V usage is TRBV10-1 and J usage is TRBJ2-1; no definite D call. CDR1 is WNHNN, CDR2 SYGVQD, per germline (reference sequence). The CDR3 sequence is 10 residues long. V lost 8 bases to trimming and J lost 6 bases, with 5 bases between them. The CDR3 spells CASRPNEQFF. CDR3 DNA: TGCGCCAGCCGGCCCAATGAGCAGTTCTTC.